One and the same sample provided the 25 T cell receptor beta chains below, sequenced in a study of lymphopenia after photon versus proton radiotherapy. Data came from immunoSEQ multiplex PCR; TCRdb stores just in-frame clones and leaves some out. This table has some 40,000 clones, 86% appearing once. This material consisted of peripheral blood, taken from a patient treated with proton-based radiotherapy. Receptors originate from a woman in her seventies with pancreatic cancer. Some clones in this sample may be carry-over from other donors' samples.

This chain uses TRBV19 with TRBJ2-2, with D maybe TRBD2 (6 bases). This CDR3 comprises 15 residues. Trimming shortened V by 1 base and J by 5 bases, and 11 bases separated the two germline ends. In germline, CDR1 is LNHDA, CDR2 SQIVND (reference sequence). CDR3 amino acids: CASSIAGVRTGELFF. The CDR3 coding sequence is TGTGCCAGTAGTATAGCGGGAGTTAGGACCGGGGAGCTGTTTTTT.

The chain carries TRBV7-2 and TRBJ1-1; D unresolved. CDR3 length: 14 residues. Trimming removed 4 bases from V and 1 base from J, with 10 bases in between. CDR1 and CDR2 (germline): SGHTA, FQGNSA. The CDR3 reads CASSSRIGNTEAFF. Here the CDR3 DNA reads TGTGCCAGCAGCTCCAGAATCGGGAACACTGAAGCTTTCTTT.

The rearrangement joins TRBV6-4 to TRBJ2-1; 10 bases are shared with TRBD2. Trimming removed 5 bases from V and 1 base from J; junction bases left unmatched: 5. The CDR3 extends over 16 amino acids. CDR1 MRHNA and CDR2 SNTAGT come from the germline V gene. The CDR3 sequence: CASSPGLAFSYNEQFF. CDR3 sequence (DNA): TGTGCCAGCAGTCCGGGACTAGCGTTTTCCTACAATGAGCAGTTCTTC.

The rearrangement uses TRBV14 and TRBJ2-7; tentatively, D is TRBD1 (5 bases). Germline V CDR1 and CDR2: SGHDN, FVKESK. The CDR3 has 16 residues. The V and J ends lost 0 bases and 3 bases respectively, with 15 bases between them. The CDR3 nucleotides are TGTGCCAGCAGCCAAGATTGGGCAGGGTCAAACTACGAGCAGTACTTC. It encodes CASSQDWAGSNYEQYF.

The CDR3 DNA is TGTGCCAGCACCAGAGACAGTCTCTACAATGAGCAGTTCTTC. Translated: CASTRDSLYNEQFF. V usage is TRBV6-5 and J usage is TRBJ2-1, with D perhaps TRBD1 (5 bases). The CDR3 has 14 amino acids. V lost 7 bases to trimming and J lost 3 bases, with 13 bases between them. Germline V gene lookup returns CDR1 MNHEY and CDR2 SVGAGI.

The V gene is TRBV6-6, the J gene TRBJ2-7, with 7 nucleotides matching TRBD1. The junction had 2 bases not matched to a gene; V was cut back by 2 bases and J by 1 base. From germline, CDR1 is MNHNY and CDR2 SVGAGI (reference sequence). CDR3 size: 14 residues. CDR3 in amino acids: CASSYGDRSYEQYF. For the CDR3, the DNA is TGTGCCAGCAGTTACGGGGACAGATCCTACGAGCAGTACTTC.

The chain has TRBV5-1 and TRBJ2-1, with no clear D. The CDR3 contains 11 residues. The V gene's germline CDR1 is SGHRS and CDR2 YFSETQ. Trimming removed 1 base at V and 6 bases at J, with 2 bases between. The CDR3 region is CASSLLNEQFF. The CDR3 DNA is TGCGCCAGCAGCTTGCTCAATGAGCAGTTCTTC.

In its sample, this clone was seen once. Other DNA sequences of this sample code for an identical CDR3. This chain uses TRBV7-2 with TRBJ2-3; D not resolved. Germline V gene lookup returns CDR1 SGHTA and CDR2 FQGNSA. V was clipped by 3 bases and J by 6 bases, with 4 bases between them. This CDR3 spans 11 amino acids. The CDR3, as DNA: TGTGCCAGCAGCTTGCAGGATACGCAGTATTTT. Amino acid sequence: CASSLQDTQYF.

This chain connects TRBV28 to TRBJ1-5; D is possibly TRBD1 (5 bases). The CDR3 contains 16 residues. Germline V gene data show CDR1 as MDHEN and CDR2 as SYDVKM. V gave up 7 bases and J gave up 2 bases, with 18 bases separating them. Written as DNA, the CDR3 is TGTGCCAGCAACCCCGCGGGACTTAGGGGCAATCAGCCCCAGCATTTT. Its translation is CASNPAGLRGNQPQHF.

V is TRBV28 and J is TRBJ1-4, with D perhaps TRBD1 (5 bases). This CDR3 is 14 amino acids long. Per the germline V gene, CDR1 is MDHEN and CDR2 is SYDVKM. Deletions cut 6 bases from V and 5 bases from J, with 13 bases between. In DNA form, the CDR3 reads TGTGCCAGCAGACCAGCGGGACCAAATGAAAAACTGTTTTTT. It codes for CASRPAGPNEKLFF. Filled out from reference TRBV28 and TRBJ1-4, the complete variable domain reads DVKVTQSSRYLVKRTGEKVFLECVQDMDHENMFWYRQDPGLGLRLIYFSYDVKMKEKGDIPEGYSVSREKKERFSLILESASTNQTSMYLCASRPAGPNEKLFFGSGTQLSVL.

The CDR3 sequence is CASSVGTGNEKLFF. The CDR3, as DNA: TGTGCCAGCAGTGTGGGGACGGGTAATGAAAAACTGTTTTTT. V and J are TRBV2 and TRBJ1-4; the D gene is possibly TRBD1 (5 bases). Germline assignment: CDR1 SNHLY and CDR2 FYNNEI. The germline V and J ends were trimmed by 4 bases and 4 bases, with 10 bases remaining between them. This CDR3 contains 14 residues.

The chain joins TRBV28 to TRBJ1-5, with 7 bases that match TRBD1. The CDR3 contains 15 residues. CDR1 and CDR2 (germline): MDHEN, SYDVKM. The V and J ends lost 4 bases and 4 bases, in that order; junction bases with no gene match: 7. In DNA form, the CDR3 reads TGTGCCAGCAGTTCCAGGGGGGCGAGGAATCAGCCCCAGCATTTT. Translating it yields CASSSRGARNQPQHF.

V gene TRBV7-8 combines with J gene TRBJ1-6; 7 nucleotides align to TRBD1. The germline V gene has CDR1 SGHVS and CDR2 FQNEAQ. There are 14 residues in the CDR3. V was pared by 5 bases and J by 8 bases, with 6 bases of the junction left unmatched. CDR3 DNA: TGTGCCAGCAGCGACGGGACAGCTTATTCACCCCTCCACTTT. It codes for CASSDGTAYSPLHF.

V and J are TRBV9 and TRBJ1-1, with no clear D. The V and J ends lost 0 bases and 1 base respectively, with 7 bases between them. CDR1 SGDLS and CDR2 YYNGEE come from the germline V gene. This CDR3 region has 14 residues. CDR3 sequence (DNA): TGTGCCAGCAGCGTAGCGGTGGAGAACACTGAAGCTTTCTTT. Translation: CASSVAVENTEAFF.

This clone has a handful of counts. V and J are TRBV19 and TRBJ1-5, with 7 bases aligning to TRBD1. CDR3 length equals 16 residues. Germline V CDR1 and CDR2: LNHDA, SQIVND (reference sequence). Trimming cost V 5 bases and J 5 bases; bases outside gene matches: 12. DNA for the CDR3: TGTGCCAGTAGTTCCCGAGGACAGGAACGGGATCAGCCCCAGCATTTT. Protein: CASSSRGQERDQPQHF.

The J gene is TRBJ1-3, the V gene TRBV28; unclear D gene. Trimming shortened V by 6 bases and J by 0 bases, and 24 bases separated the two germline ends. CDR1 and CDR2 from the germline V gene are MDHEN and SYDVKM. The CDR3 extends over 19 amino acids. CDR3 coding DNA: TGTGCCAGCAGCCAGCATTTCGGTTGGACGGATTTCTCTGGAAACACCATATATTTT. This translates into CASSQHFGWTDFSGNTIYF.

Only one count was recorded for this clone. The chain recombines TRBV4-3 with TRBJ2-7; TRBD2 might be the D (6 bases). Trimming took off 0 bases at V and 7 bases at J, with 13 bases between the two ends. This CDR3 is built from 14 residues. The V gene's germline CDR1 is LGHNA and CDR2 YSLEER. CDR3 coding DNA: TGCGCCAGCAGCCAAGAAGTTCGGGCGGGGGAGCAGTACTTC. Protein sequence: CASSQEVRAGEQYF.

The V and J genes are TRBV5-1 and TRBJ1-5; 7 positions match TRBD1. The J segment lost 2 bases and the V segment lost 1 base, leaving 3 bases of the junction unmatched. From germline, CDR1 is SGHRS and CDR2 YFSETQ. The CDR3 length is 15 residues. This CDR3 reads CASSLTGVGNQPQHF. The CDR3, as DNA: TGCGCCAGCAGCTTGACAGGGGTTGGCAATCAGCCCCAGCATTTT.

The chain links TRBV28 to TRBJ1-1, with 8 bases fitting TRBD1. The CDR3 covers 14 residues. With V trimmed by 2 bases and J by 4 bases, 3 bases remained unmatched. Germline V CDR1 and CDR2: MDHEN, SYDVKM. The DNA of the CDR3 is TGTGCCAGCAGTTTAGGACAGGGCGGCACTGAAGCTTTCTTT. It encodes CASSLGQGGTEAFF.

This chain uses TRBV9 with TRBJ2-7; the D is unclear. V lost 0 bases and J lost 3, with 10 bases in between. This CDR3 region has 14 residues. CDR1 and CDR2 (germline): SGDLS, YYNGEE. Written as DNA, the CDR3 is TGTGCCAGCAGCGTAGGCGGCAGCCTCTACGAGCAGTACTTC. Protein: CASSVGGSLYEQYF.

The CDR3 bases are TGTGCCAGCAGTGGGGTTCAGGGGGTCGGGCAGCCCCAGCATTTT. Protein: CASSGVQGVGQPQHF. This sequence joins TRBV6-1 and TRBJ1-5, with 7 bases that match TRBD1. V dropped 4 bases and J dropped 7; count of bases not matched to a gene: 10. The V gene's germline CDR1 is MNHNS and CDR2 SASEGT. This CDR3 has 15 residues.

The chain recombines TRBV7-2 with TRBJ2-1; D unresolved. In germline, CDR1 is SGHTA, CDR2 FQGNSA. The length of the CDR3 is 18 residues. Trimming took 5 bases from V and 0 from J, leaving 20 bases between them. CDR3 nucleotide sequence: TGTGCCAGCAGCACCCGGCCTCTTTCCCCGAGCTCCTACAATGAGCAGTTCTTC. It is translated as CASSTRPLSPSSYNEQFF.

The chain combines TRBV7-8 with TRBJ2-1, with TRBD1 matching over 8 bases. Germline V gene sequence: CDR1 SGHVS, CDR2 FQNEAQ. CDR3 length: 16 amino acids. V dropped 1 base and J dropped 8; count of bases not matched to a gene: 10. This chain's CDR3 is CASSLVGQGARDEQFF. In DNA, the CDR3 is TGTGCCAGCAGCTTAGTTGGGCAGGGGGCTAGGGATGAGCAGTTCTTC.

The chain joins TRBV29-1 to TRBJ2-5; TRBD1 is a possible D gene (6 bases). With 2 bases removed from V and 5 bases from J, the gap between germline ends came to 9 bases. This CDR3 comprises 12 residues. From germline, CDR1 is SQVTM and CDR2 ANQGSEA. This CDR3 reads CSVEQGMETQYF. The CDR3 DNA reads as TGCAGCGTTGAACAGGGGATGGAGACCCAGTACTTC.

The CDR3 sequence: CASSPPGSGNGHEQYF. The CDR3 DNA follows: TGTGCCAGCTCACCACCGGGGAGCGGGAACGGCCACGAGCAGTACTTC. V and J are TRBV18 and TRBJ2-7; 7 bases are shared with TRBD2. Per the germline V gene, CDR1 is KGHSH and CDR2 is LQKENI. V was clipped by 0 bases and J by 5 bases; unmatched bases: 10. The CDR3 has 16 residues.